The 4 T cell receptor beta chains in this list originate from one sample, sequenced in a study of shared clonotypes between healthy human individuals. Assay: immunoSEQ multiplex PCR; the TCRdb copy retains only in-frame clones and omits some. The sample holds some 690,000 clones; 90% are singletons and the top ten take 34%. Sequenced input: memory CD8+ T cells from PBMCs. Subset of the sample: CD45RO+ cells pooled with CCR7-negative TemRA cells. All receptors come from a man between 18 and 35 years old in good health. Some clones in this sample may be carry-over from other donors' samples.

This CDR3 is CATGTRLAYEQYF. CDR3 in DNA: TGTGCCACTGGAACGAGACTGGCCTACGAGCAGTACTTC. The gene calls are TRBV15 and TRBJ2-7; D not certain. V was cut by 9 bases and J by 2 bases, with 14 bases left in between. This CDR3 region has 13 residues. The germline V gene has CDR1 LNHNV and CDR2 YYDKDF (reference sequence).

This chain's CDR3 is CASSYSHHGGNQPQHF. As DNA, the CDR3 is TGTGCCAGCAGTTACAGTCACCACGGGGGGAATCAGCCCCAGCATTTT. The chain uses TRBV6-6 and TRBJ1-5, with a tentative D call TRBD1 (5 bases). The CDR3 length is 16 residues. V lost 2 bases, J lost 4 bases, and 15 bases lay in between. Germline CDR1 is MNHNY and CDR2 is SVGAGI (reference sequence).

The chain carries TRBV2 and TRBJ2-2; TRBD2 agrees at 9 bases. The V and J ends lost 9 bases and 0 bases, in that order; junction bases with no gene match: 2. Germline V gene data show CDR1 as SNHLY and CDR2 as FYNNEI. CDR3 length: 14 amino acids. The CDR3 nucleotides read TGTGCCAGGGGGACTAGCACGAACACCGGGGAGCTGTTTTTT. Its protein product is CARGTSTNTGELFF.

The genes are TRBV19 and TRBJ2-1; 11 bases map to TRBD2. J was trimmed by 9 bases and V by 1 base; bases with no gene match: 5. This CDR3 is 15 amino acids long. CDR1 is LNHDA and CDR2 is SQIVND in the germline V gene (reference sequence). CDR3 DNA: TGTGCCAGTAGTATAGGGATACTAGCGGGAGTTGAGCAGTTCTTC. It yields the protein CASSIGILAGVEQFF.